This T cell receptor beta chain stems from a study of blood T cell repertoires in COVID-19. Study overall: PBMCs, B-cell-depleted T cells, or T cells were the source of the cDNA or gDNA that made up the material.

Clones were read by immunoSEQ multiplex PCR, and TCRdb kept only the in-frame ones, dropping some. The sample includes about 220,000 clones, roughly 80% of them seen just once. For this clone: At one of its ends the junction is not consistent with the germline gene, which may arise from a read error.

This clonotype was obtained from a woman older than 75 with COVID-19, enrolled during active disease. The sample taken for sequencing was peripheral blood.

The CDR3 loop reads CAWSEGGRGVF. CDR3 coding DNA: TGTGCCTGGAGTGAAGGAGGCCGCGGGGTTTTT. The gene calls are TRBV30 and TRBJ1-4; D remains unclear. Germline V gene lookup returns CDR1 GTSNPN and CDR2 SVGIG (reference sequence). CDR3 length: 11 residues.